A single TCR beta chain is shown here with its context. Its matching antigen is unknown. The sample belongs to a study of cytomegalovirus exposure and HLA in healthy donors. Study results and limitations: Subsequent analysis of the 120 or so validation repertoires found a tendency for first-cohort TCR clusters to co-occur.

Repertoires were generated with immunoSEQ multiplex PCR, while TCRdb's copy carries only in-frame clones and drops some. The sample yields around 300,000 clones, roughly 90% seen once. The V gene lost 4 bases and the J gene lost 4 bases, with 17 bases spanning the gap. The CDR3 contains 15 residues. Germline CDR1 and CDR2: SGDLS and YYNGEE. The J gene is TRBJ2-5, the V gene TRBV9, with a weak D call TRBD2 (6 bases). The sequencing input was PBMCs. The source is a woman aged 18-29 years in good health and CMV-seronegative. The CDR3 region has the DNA TGTGCCAGCAGCCCAGCCCCTAGCGTCGGAGAGACCCAGTACTTC. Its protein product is CASSPAPSVGETQYF.